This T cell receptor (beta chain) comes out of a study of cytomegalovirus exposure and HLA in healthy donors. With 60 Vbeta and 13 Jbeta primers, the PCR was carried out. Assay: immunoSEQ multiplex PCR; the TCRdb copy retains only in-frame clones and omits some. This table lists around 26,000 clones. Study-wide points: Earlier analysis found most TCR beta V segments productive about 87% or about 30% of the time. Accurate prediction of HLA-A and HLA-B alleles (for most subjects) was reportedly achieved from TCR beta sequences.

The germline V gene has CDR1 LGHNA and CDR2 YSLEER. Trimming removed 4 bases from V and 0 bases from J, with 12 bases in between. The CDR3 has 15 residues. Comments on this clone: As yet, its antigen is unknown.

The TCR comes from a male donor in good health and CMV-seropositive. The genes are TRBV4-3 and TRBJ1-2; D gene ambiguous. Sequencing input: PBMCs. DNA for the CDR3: TGCGCCAGCAGCCCCTGGTACGGGGCTAACTATGGCTACACCTTC. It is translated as CASSPWYGANYGYTF.